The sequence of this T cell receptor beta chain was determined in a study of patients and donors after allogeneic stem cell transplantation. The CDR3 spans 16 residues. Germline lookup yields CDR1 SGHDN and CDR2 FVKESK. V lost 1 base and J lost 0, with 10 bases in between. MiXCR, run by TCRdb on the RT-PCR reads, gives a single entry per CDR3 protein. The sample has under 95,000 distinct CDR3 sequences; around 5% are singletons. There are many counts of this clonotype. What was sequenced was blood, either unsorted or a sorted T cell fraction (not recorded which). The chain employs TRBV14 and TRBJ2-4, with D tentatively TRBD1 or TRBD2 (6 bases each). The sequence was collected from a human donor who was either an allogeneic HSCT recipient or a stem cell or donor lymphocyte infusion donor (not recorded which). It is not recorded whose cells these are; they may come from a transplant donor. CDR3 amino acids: CASSQGRGVAKNIQYF. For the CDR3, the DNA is TGTGCCAGCAGCCAAGGAAGGGGGGTAGCCAAAAACATTCAGTACTTC.